The clone carrying this T cell receptor (beta chain) was recorded once. As yet, its antigen is unknown. The CDR3 length is 16 residues. Germline V gene data show CDR1 as MDHEN and CDR2 as SYDVKM. V lost 7 bases and J lost 6; bases outside the gene matches: 15. This entry is derived from a study of cytotoxic CD8 clonotypes in ibrutinib-treated CLL. Study information: A mean of around 250,000 productive templates and 90,000 or so productive rearrangements was obtained per sample. Whole-study findings and limits: The study found clonality rose at ibrutinib response, then fell toward baseline at progression.

The planned depth of sequencing spanned 1 in 200,000 to 1 in 1 million T cells. Data came from immunoSEQ multiplex PCR; TCRdb stores just in-frame clones and leaves some out. The table includes roughly 150,000 clones, more than 65% detected once. TCR beta libraries used about 2 micrograms of DNA from cryopreserved PBMCs. Sample: PBMCs, taken after 12 months of ibrutinib treatment. The source is a human donor with chronic lymphocytic leukemia. The rearrangement uses TRBV28 and TRBJ2-3; TRBD1 agrees at 8 bases. CDR3 coding DNA: TGTGCCAGCATCGCATCCGGACAGGGACTCGCTGATACGCAGTATTTT. As protein: CASIASGQGLADTQYF.